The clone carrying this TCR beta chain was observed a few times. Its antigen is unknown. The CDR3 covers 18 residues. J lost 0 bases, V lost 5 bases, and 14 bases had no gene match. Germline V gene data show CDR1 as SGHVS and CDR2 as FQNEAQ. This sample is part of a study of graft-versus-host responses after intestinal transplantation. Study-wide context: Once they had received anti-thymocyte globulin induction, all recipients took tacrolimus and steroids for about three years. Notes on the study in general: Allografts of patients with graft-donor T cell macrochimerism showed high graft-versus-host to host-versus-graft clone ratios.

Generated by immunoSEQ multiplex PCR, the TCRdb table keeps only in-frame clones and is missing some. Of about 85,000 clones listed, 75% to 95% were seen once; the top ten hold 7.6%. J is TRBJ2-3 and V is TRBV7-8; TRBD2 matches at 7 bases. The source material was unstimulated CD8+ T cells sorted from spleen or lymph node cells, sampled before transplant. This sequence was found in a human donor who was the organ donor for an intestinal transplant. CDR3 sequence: CASSPNAWLADSTDTQYF. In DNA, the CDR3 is TGTGCCAGCAGCCCTAATGCCTGGCTAGCGGATAGCACAGATACGCAGTATTTT.